This TCR beta chain emerged from a study of blood T cells in healthy people across ages. Alongside a J-beta primer mix, a sample-barcoded 5' primer served in a second PCR lasting 7 to 11 cycles. TCRdb reprocessed the 5' RACE reads via MiXCR and lists one record per CDR3 protein. The sample has 1.5 million to 1.9 million distinct CDR3 sequences, approximately 43% seen once. The CDR3 totals 14 residues. The TCR was taken from a woman under 30 in good health. V usage is TRBV21-1 and J usage is TRBJ2-7; the table's D gene call, TRBD1, was not cross checked with the DNA. TRBV21-1 constitutes a pseudogene. Sequences were obtained from blood. In DNA form, the CDR3 reads TGTGCCAGCATTCCGGGACAGGGGGCCTACGAGCAGTACTTC. Amino acid sequence: CASIPGQGAYEQYF.